Below, 23 T cell receptor beta chains from the same sample are listed, as sequenced in a study of siplizumab effects on memory and regulatory T cells. Profiling relied on immunoSEQ multiplex PCR, and the TCRdb table lists in-frame clones only, not all of them. The sample contains more than 85,000 clones, more than 85% of which appear only once. Sequencing input: CD4+ T cells sorted from blood. These receptors originate from a human donor in good health. Some clones in this sample may be carry-over from other donors' samples.

CDR3 residues: CASGLVLGGASTGELFF. The CDR3 DNA follows: TGTGCTAGTGGTTTGGTATTGGGGGGCGCATCCACCGGGGAGCTGTTTTTT. The chain employs TRBV12-5 and TRBJ2-2; either TRBD1 or TRBD2 may supply D (6 bases each). This CDR3 region has 17 residues. V lost 0 bases, J lost 4 bases, and 15 bases lay in between. Looked up from germline, CDR1 is LGHNT and CDR2 is FRNRAP.

The chain uses TRBV5-6 and TRBJ1-2; D gene uncertain. The CDR3 extends over 12 amino acids. V was trimmed by 4 bases and J by 3 bases, leaving 7 bases between them. Germline V gene data show CDR1 as SGHDT and CDR2 as YYEEEE. CDR3 sequence: CASSPTHYGYTF. The CDR3 DNA sequence: TGTGCCAGCAGCCCGACCCACTATGGCTACACCTTC.

The J gene is TRBJ2-5, the V gene TRBV18, with D possibly being TRBD2 (5 bases). Trimming stripped 6 bases from V and 5 bases from J, with 13 bases between. Germline CDR1 reads KGHSH; CDR2 reads LQKENI. This CDR3 is built from 13 residues. CDR3 coding DNA: TGTGCCAGCTCTGGCGGGTTGTCCGAGACCCAGTACTTC. The encoded protein is CASSGGLSETQYF.

The rearrangement uses TRBV5-1 and TRBJ2-1; 9 bases map to TRBD2. V lost 5 bases to trimming and J lost 4 bases; unmatched junction nucleotides: 4. Germline CDR1 SGHRS, CDR2 YFSETQ. This CDR3 spans 14 amino acids. This CDR3 is CASRAGGSYNEQFF. For the CDR3, the DNA is TGCGCCAGCAGAGCGGGAGGATCTTACAATGAGCAGTTCTTC.

The V gene is TRBV7-9, the J gene TRBJ2-2, with D possibly being TRBD2 (5 bases). Between the trimmed V and J ends, which lost 6 bases and 5 bases, there was a span of 19 bases. CDR3 length: 16 residues. From germline, CDR1 is SEHNR and CDR2 FQNEAQ (reference sequence). CDR3 bases: TGTGCCAGCAGTTCGCGCCGGGGTGTCGATACCGGGGAGCTGTTTTTT. Translated, it gives CASSSRRGVDTGELFF.

The rearrangement links TRBV19 to TRBJ2-3, with D possibly TRBD1 on 5 matching bases. CDR1 is LNHDA, CDR2 SQIVND, per germline (reference sequence). V gave up 5 bases and J gave up 2 bases, with 14 bases separating them. There are 15 residues in the CDR3. CDR3 bases: TGTGCCAGTAGTGACGCTGACAGAATCACAGATACGCAGTATTTT. It translates to CASSDADRITDTQYF.

This chain connects TRBV7-2 to TRBJ2-7; 9 bases are shared with TRBD2. Trimming cost V 1 base and J 9 bases; bases outside gene matches: 13. There are 16 residues in the CDR3. Germline V gene sequence: CDR1 SGHTA, CDR2 FQGNSA. The CDR3 sequence is CASSLERWGLAGVQYF. The CDR3 bases are TGTGCCAGCAGCTTAGAACGTTGGGGACTAGCAGGAGTGCAGTACTTC.

V and J are TRBV7-9 and TRBJ2-7; either TRBD1 or TRBD2 may fit D (5 bases each). The V end was cut by 0 bases, the J end by 5 bases, with 11 bases between. This CDR3 region has 14 residues. Germline loops: CDR1 SEHNR, CDR2 FQNEAQ (reference sequence). CDR3 amino acids: CASSLAGVPDEQYF. DNA of the CDR3: TGTGCCAGCAGCTTAGCGGGGGTTCCTGACGAGCAGTACTTC.

CDR3 residues: CTSSQPGGEQYF. CDR3 in DNA: TGCACCAGCAGCCAACCTGGCGGCGAGCAGTACTTC. The genes are TRBV1 and TRBJ2-7; the table gives TRBD2 as D, unverified against the DNA. TRBV1 is labeled a pseudogene. CDR3 size: 12 residues.

This clone appeared a single time. The chain links TRBV7-2 to TRBJ2-7, with a weak D call TRBD1 (6 bases). The V gene lost 3 bases and the J gene lost 0 bases, with 18 bases spanning the gap. The germline V gene encodes CDR1 SGHTA and CDR2 FQGNSA. The CDR3 runs to 17 residues. CDR3 DNA sequence: TGTGCCAGCAGCTTCTCCCGTGGGGGCAGGTCCTCCTACGAGCAGTACTTC. Protein: CASSFSRGGRSSYEQYF.

By frequency in the sample, this clone is medium-sized. The chain carries TRBV5-1 and TRBJ1-2; the D is unclear. Between the trimmed V and J ends, which lost 0 bases and 6 bases, there was a span of 12 bases. The CDR3 loop spans 14 amino acids. Germline V gene sequence: CDR1 SGHRS, CDR2 YFSETQ. The CDR3 DNA reads TGCGCCAGCAGCTTGGCCTTTGCAGACGATGGCTACACCTTC. Translating gives CASSLAFADDGYTF.

This sequence joins TRBV27 and TRBJ2-7, with D maybe TRBD2 (5 bases). The CDR3 contains 14 residues. Trimming shortened V by 5 bases and J by 3 bases, and 14 bases separated the two germline ends. The germline V gene has CDR1 MNHEY and CDR2 SMNVEV (reference sequence). The CDR3 is CASSVGIAGYEQYF. CDR3 coding DNA: TGTGCCAGCAGTGTCGGGATAGCTGGCTACGAGCAGTACTTC.

The chain combines TRBV10-1 with TRBJ2-7, with 14 bases lining up with TRBD2. V lost 6 bases, J lost 1 base, and 8 bases stayed unmatched. Per the germline V gene, CDR1 is WNHNN and CDR2 is SYGVQD (reference sequence). This CDR3 contains 17 residues. CDR3: CASRGLAGGPPSYEQYF. As DNA, the CDR3 is TGCGCCAGCAGAGGACTAGCGGGAGGCCCTCCTTCCTACGAGCAGTACTTC.

V and J are TRBV18 and TRBJ2-3; no clear D. This CDR3 spans 15 amino acids. In germline, CDR1 is KGHSH, CDR2 LQKENI. V gave up 3 bases and J gave up 0 bases, with 10 bases separating them. As DNA, the CDR3 is TGTGCCAGCTCACCCGGTCTTTCTAGCACAGATACGCAGTATTTT. The encoded protein is CASSPGLSSTDTQYF.

The rearrangement uses TRBV5-1 and TRBJ2-7; 9 bases are a match to TRBD1. V shed 5 bases and J 4 bases; nucleotides not matched to a gene: 7. This CDR3 spans 14 amino acids. The germline V gene has CDR1 SGHRS and CDR2 YFSETQ. The CDR3 nucleotides are TGCGCCAGCAGACCGCCGGGACAGGGATACGAGCAGTACTTC. Translation: CASRPPGQGYEQYF.

This clone has a single count. CDR3 in DNA: TGTGCCAGCAGCTTGACAATCTCACTAGCGGGATCTTACGAGCAGTACTTC. It specifies CASSLTISLAGSYEQYF. This chain uses TRBV5-6 with TRBJ2-7; 10 positions match TRBD2. The germline V gene encodes CDR1 SGHDT and CDR2 YYEEEE. Trimming at V came to 1 base and at J to 4 bases, leaving 11 bases not matched to a gene. The CDR3 has 17 amino acids.

The genes are TRBV6-6 and TRBJ1-5; unclear D gene. The V gene's germline CDR1 is MNHNY and CDR2 SVGAGI (reference sequence). Between the trimmed V and J ends, which lost 4 bases and 0 bases, there was a span of 10 bases. This CDR3 contains 15 residues. The chain's CDR3 is CASSSGSYSNQPQHF. The CDR3 DNA reads as TGTGCCAGCAGTTCCGGGTCCTATAGCAATCAGCCCCAGCATTTT.

The chain employs TRBV19 and TRBJ1-2; maybe TRBD1 (6 bases). Germline loops: CDR1 LNHDA, CDR2 SQIVND (reference sequence). The CDR3 loop spans 15 amino acids. V was pared by 5 bases and J by 4 bases, with 17 bases between. Here the CDR3 DNA reads TGTGCCAGTAGTCTAGCACAGGGTCTTCTCTATGGCTACACCTTC. Translated: CASSLAQGLLYGYTF.

This clone has a single count. The J gene is TRBJ1-2, the V gene TRBV6-1, with a tentative D call TRBD1 (6 bases). The length of the CDR3 is 14 residues. Germline CDR1 and CDR2: MNHNS and SASEGT. V was shortened by 6 bases and J by 2 bases, with 13 bases between the two germline ends. The CDR3: CASSKTQGNYGYTF. DNA for the CDR3: TGTGCCAGCAGCAAAACACAGGGAAACTATGGCTACACCTTC.

On this clone itself: Its ends do not fully match the called genes, so a read error is possible. The chain combines TRBV6-7 with TRBJ2-5; 13 bases match TRBD2. TRBV6-7 belongs to the ORF category, with a function that is uncertain. The CDR3 length is 13 residues. CDR3 coding DNA: TGTGCCAGCAGTTATCCCGGGACTAGCGGGGAAGACTTC. Translating it yields CASSYPGTSGEDF.

The J gene is TRBJ2-7, the V gene TRBV7-9; D may be TRBD1 or TRBD2 (5 bases each). The CDR3 loop spans 14 amino acids. Per germline, CDR1 SEHNR and CDR2 FQNEAQ (reference sequence). V was shortened by 1 base and J by 2 bases, with 9 bases between the two germline ends. The DNA of the CDR3 is TGTGCCAGCAGCTTAGTCGGGGACGCCTACGAGCAGTACTTC. It yields the protein CASSLVGDAYEQYF. Full variable domain (outside the CDR3, taken from reference TRBV7-9 and TRBJ2-7): DTGVSQNPRHKITKRGQNVTFRCDPISEHNRLYWYRQTLGQGPEFLTYFQNEAQLEKSRLLSDRFSAERPKGSFSTLEIQRTEQGDSAMYLCASSLVGDAYEQYFGPGTRLTVT.

The chain links TRBV5-1 to TRBJ1-1; 9 nucleotides line up with TRBD1. In germline, CDR1 is SGHRS, CDR2 YFSETQ. The V segment lost 3 bases and the J segment 4 bases; nucleotides outside the gene matches: 7. The CDR3 contains 15 residues. Written as DNA, the CDR3 is TGCGCCAGCAGCTCGGCCGACAGGGGGAGCACTGAAGCTTTCTTT. Amino acids: CASSSADRGSTEAFF.

V gene TRBV5-5 combines with J gene TRBJ2-5; a possible D gene is TRBD2 (5 bases). The V gene's germline CDR1 is SGHKS and CDR2 YYEKEE (reference sequence). V was pared by 3 bases and J by 5 bases, with 11 bases between. The CDR3 sequence is 13 residues long. CDR3 nucleotide sequence: TGTGCCAGCAGCTCCAGGAGGCAGGAGACCCAGTACTTC. Translated, it gives CASSSRRQETQYF.